These 27 T cell receptor beta chains share one sample of origin, sequenced in a study of CD8 T cells in ankylosing spondylitis. One entry per CDR3 protein results from TCRdb running MiXCR on the 5' RACE reads. The profile shows some 300,000 distinct CDR3 sequences, less than 25% of them singletons. Material for sequencing was blood, either unsorted or a sorted T cell fraction (not recorded which). These receptor sequences come from a female donor with ankylosing spondylitis or in good health (not recorded which).

The V gene is TRBV4-2, the J gene TRBJ2-1, with D perhaps given as TRBD1 or TRBD2 (7 bases each). The CDR3 totals 20 residues. The germline V gene has CDR1 LGHNA and CDR2 YNFKEQ. Trimming shortened V by 0 bases and J by 3 bases, and 24 bases separated the two germline ends. CDR3 residues: CASSQDRRGTAGQFYNEQFF. The CDR3 bases are TGTGCCAGCAGCCAAGATCGCAGGGGGACAGCGGGACAATTCTACAATGAGCAGTTCTTC.

The chain links TRBV20-1 to TRBJ1-1, with 7 bases fitting TRBD1. After removal of 3 bases from V and 5 bases from J, the junction contained 9 bases not matched to a gene. Germline V gene data show CDR1 as DFQATT and CDR2 as SNEGSKA (reference sequence). The CDR3 totals 14 residues. CDR3: CSASEGAGETEAFF. CDR3 sequence (DNA): TGCAGTGCTAGTGAGGGGGCTGGGGAAACTGAAGCTTTCTTT.

The gene calls are TRBV29-1 and TRBJ1-4; D not certain. The V gene lost 1 base and the J gene lost 8 bases, with 11 bases spanning the gap. The CDR3 loop spans 13 amino acids. CDR1 and CDR2 from the germline V gene are SQVTM and ANQGSEA. CDR3 bases: TGCAGCGTTGAAGCCGGAATCGGAGAAAAACTGTTTTTT. Amino acid sequence: CSVEAGIGEKLFF.

CDR3 coding DNA: TGTGCCAGCAGCGTTCAGCATTCCACAGATACGCAGTATTTT. As protein: CASSVQHSTDTQYF. The chain is built from TRBV7-2 and TRBJ2-3; D not resolved. The CDR3 runs to 14 residues. Trimming cost V 5 bases and J 2 bases, with 11 bases left between them. Germline loops: CDR1 SGHTA, CDR2 FQGNSA.

The V and J genes are TRBV6-1 and TRBJ2-7; 10 bases map to TRBD1. Germline V gives CDR1 MNHNS, CDR2 SASEGT. The CDR3 is made up of 14 amino acids. The trim removed 6 bases at V and 2 bases at J, leaving 4 bases unmatched. CDR3: CASSRGTGAYEQYF. The CDR3 nucleotides are TGTGCCAGCAGCCGTGGGACAGGGGCCTACGAGCAGTACTTC.

This clonotype was recorded a few times. The chain combines TRBV12-3 or TRBV12-4 with TRBJ1-6; 7 positions agree with TRBD1. The J segment lost 7 bases and the V segment lost 3 bases, leaving 6 bases of the junction unmatched. This CDR3 region has 15 residues. The CDR3: CASSLDRLGNSPLHF. CDR3 nucleotide sequence: TGTGCCAGCAGTTTGGACAGGCTGGGGAATTCACCCCTCCACTTT.

This clonotype was counted many times. The chain recombines TRBV20-1 with TRBJ2-1; TRBD2 agrees at 7 bases. Germline CDR1 reads DFQATT; CDR2 reads SNEGSKA (reference sequence). The CDR3 consists of 13 residues. The V segment lost 6 bases and the J segment 7 bases; nucleotides outside the gene matches: 9. CDR3 in amino acids: CSALLAAGNEQFF. Written as DNA, the CDR3 is TGCAGTGCCCTCCTAGCGGCCGGGAATGAGCAGTTCTTC.

The chain recombines TRBV2 with TRBJ2-1, with TRBD2 matching over 8 bases. The germline V gene has CDR1 SNHLY and CDR2 FYNNEI. This CDR3 is 13 amino acids long. J lost 6 bases, V lost 6 bases, and 4 bases had no gene match. The CDR3 sequence is CASRREALNEQFF. CDR3 nucleotide sequence: TGTGCCAGCAGGCGGGAGGCCCTCAATGAGCAGTTCTTC.

The rearrangement links TRBV10-3 to TRBJ2-5, with 10 bases aligning to TRBD2. Trimming removed 11 bases from V and 5 bases from J; junction bases left unmatched: 17. From germline, CDR1 is ENHRY and CDR2 SYGVKD. The CDR3 length is 16 residues. The CDR3 DNA reads TGTGCCTCAAGAAGCGAACTAGCGGGAACGATCGAGACCCAGTACTTC. This translates into CASRSELAGTIETQYF.

A single count supports this clonotype. The chain carries TRBV9 and TRBJ2-1, with D perhaps TRBD2 (6 bases). The V gene's germline CDR1 is SGDLS and CDR2 YYNGEE. The CDR3 has 16 residues. Trimming pared 0 bases from V and 2 bases from J, leaving 12 bases between. This chain's CDR3 is CASSVAVGGAYNEQFF. The CDR3 DNA reads TGTGCCAGCAGCGTAGCTGTGGGGGGAGCCTACAATGAGCAGTTCTTC.

This clonotype has at least ten counts. The CDR3 protein is CATARERSSSYNEQFF. CDR3 DNA: TGTGCCACCGCGCGGGAGCGGAGCAGCTCCTACAATGAGCAGTTCTTC. The chain combines TRBV15 with TRBJ2-1; 7 bases are a match to TRBD2. This CDR3 is 16 amino acids long. The V gene's germline CDR1 is LNHNV and CDR2 YYDKDF (reference sequence). Unmatched junction bases numbered 10, after V lost 8 bases and J lost 0 bases.

This CDR3 is CASSYAFGGELFF. The CDR3, as DNA: TGTGCCAGCAGTTACGCCTTCGGGGGGGAGCTGTTTTTT. The chain recombines TRBV6-2 or TRBV6-3 with TRBJ2-2; D unclear. With 2 bases removed from V and 8 bases from J, the gap between germline ends came to 9 bases. The CDR3 runs to 13 residues. In germline, CDR1 is MNHEY, CDR2 SVGEGT.

This clonotype was observed a few times. The chain carries TRBV29-1 and TRBJ2-1; 7 bases line up with TRBD2. V was pared by 4 bases and J by 4 bases, with 4 bases of the junction left unmatched. The germline V gene encodes CDR1 SQVTM and CDR2 ANQGSEA. The length of the CDR3 is 13 residues. CDR3 residues: CSVGSGVYNEQFF. The CDR3 DNA reads TGCAGCGTTGGGAGCGGGGTATACAATGAGCAGTTCTTC.

The table lists this clonotype with a few counts. V and J are TRBV5-1 and TRBJ2-2, with D perhaps matching TRBD1 (6 bases). The CDR3 is 16 residues long. V lost 0 bases to trimming and J lost 4 bases, with 13 bases between them. In germline, CDR1 is SGHRS, CDR2 YFSETQ. This CDR3 is CASSLGDNWGTGELFF. As DNA, the CDR3 is TGCGCCAGCAGCTTGGGGGACAACTGGGGCACCGGGGAGCTGTTTTTT.

The chain joins TRBV2 to TRBJ2-3; TRBD2 agrees at 12 bases. This CDR3 has 17 amino acids. The V gene end was trimmed by 6 bases and the J gene end by 0 bases; junction bases not matched to a gene: 7. Germline V gene data show CDR1 as SNHLY and CDR2 as FYNNEI. This CDR3 is CASSLRGTSGSTDTQYF. CDR3 in DNA: TGTGCCAGCAGCCTGCGAGGGACTAGCGGGAGCACAGATACGCAGTATTTT.

The chain is built from TRBV24-1 and TRBJ2-1, with 11 bases that match TRBD2. J lost 9 bases, V lost 3 bases, and 6 bases had no gene match. This CDR3 has 15 residues. Germline V gives CDR1 KGHDR, CDR2 SFDVKD. CDR3 DNA: TGTGCCACCAGTGATAGGACTAGCGGGTACTTTGAGCAGTTCTTC. Translation gives CATSDRTSGYFEQFF.

In its sample, this clonotype was seen a few times. The DNA for the CDR3 is TGTGCCAGCAGTTCCCCCCCAAACTTGAATGAGCAGTTCTTC. Translation gives CASSSPPNLNEQFF. The V gene is TRBV28, the J gene TRBJ2-1; no firm D call. Trimming cost V 4 bases and J 7 bases, with 14 bases left between them. This CDR3 is built from 14 residues. The germline CDR1 and CDR2 sequences are MDHEN and SYDVKM.

Notes on this clonotype: A clone one base away is much larger, so this may be a read error. The gene calls are TRBV12-3 or TRBV12-4 and TRBJ1-2, with D hard to call. The CDR3 sequence is 11 residues long. V lost 5 bases to trimming and J lost 5 bases, with 6 bases between them. CDR3 DNA: TGTGCCAGCAGTCACAGTTATGGCTACACCTTC. It specifies CASSHSYGYTF.

This clonotype was observed a few times. This chain connects TRBV20-1 to TRBJ2-1, with 8 nucleotides matching TRBD1. This CDR3 is built from 14 residues. The ends lost 0 bases at V and 6 bases at J; junction bases unmatched: 4. Looked up from germline, CDR1 is DFQATT and CDR2 is SNEGSKA (reference sequence). CDR3 loop: CSAREWTGTNEQFF. CDR3 sequence (DNA): TGCAGTGCTAGAGAATGGACAGGGACCAATGAGCAGTTCTTC.

This clonotype was seen at least ten times. V is TRBV27 and J is TRBJ2-1; no firm D call. The germline CDR1 and CDR2 sequences are MNHEY and SMNVEV (reference sequence). The CDR3 length is 14 residues. V lost 5 bases and J 0 bases, leaving 8 bases between the germline ends. The DNA of the CDR3 is TGTGCCAGCAGTCGAATGGGCTCCTACAATGAGCAGTTCTTC. Its protein product is CASSRMGSYNEQFF.

There are many counts of this clonotype. The rearrangement uses TRBV12-3 or TRBV12-4 and TRBJ1-2; unclear D gene. The CDR3 consists of 11 residues. V was clipped by 6 bases and J by 5 bases, with 7 bases between them. CDR3 coding DNA: TGTGCCAGCAGCTTGAATTATGGCTACACCTTC. Amino acids: CASSLNYGYTF.

There are many counts of this clonotype. This rearrangement joins TRBV18 to TRBJ1-5, with no clear D. This CDR3 is built from 12 residues. The germline gives CDR1 KGHSH, CDR2 LQKENI. Deletions cut 2 bases from V and 16 bases from J, with 15 bases between. This CDR3 reads CASSPGRHSLHF. The DNA for the CDR3 is TGTGCCAGCTCACCAGGTAGACACTCCCTACATTTT.

This clonotype was seen more than once but under ten times. The chain carries TRBV7-2 and TRBJ2-3; D is unclear. Germline CDR1 and CDR2: SGHTA and FQGNSA. The CDR3 is 14 residues long. Trimming pared 5 bases from V and 5 bases from J, leaving 14 bases between. The CDR3 loop is CASSPESPRDTQYF. The CDR3 DNA follows: TGTGCCAGCAGCCCCGAGTCCCCGAGAGATACGCAGTATTTT.

There are a few counts of this clonotype. CDR3 sequence: CATSDLLFGGTDTQYF. CDR3 nucleotide sequence: TGTGCCACCAGTGATTTGCTATTTGGGGGAACAGATACGCAGTATTTT. J is TRBJ2-3 and V is TRBV24-1, with D possibly called TRBD1 or TRBD2 (5 bases each). Germline loops: CDR1 KGHDR, CDR2 SFDVKD. Trimming shortened V by 0 bases and J by 3 bases, and 12 bases separated the two germline ends. CDR3 length equals 16 residues.

This rearrangement joins TRBV12-3 or TRBV12-4 to TRBJ2-1; TRBD2 matches 10 bases. This CDR3 region has 15 residues. J gave up 3 bases and V 7 bases, and 6 bases lay outside the gene matches. The CDR3 here is CASTRTSGVYNEQFF. CDR3 DNA: TGTGCCAGCACCAGGACTAGCGGAGTCTACAATGAGCAGTTCTTC.

There are many counts of this clonotype. The rearrangement links TRBV11-2 to TRBJ2-3; 11 bases line up with TRBD2. The CDR3 loop spans 16 amino acids. The V segment lost 2 bases and the J segment 3 bases; nucleotides outside the gene matches: 4. CDR1 and CDR2 from the germline V gene are SGHAT and FQNNGV. CDR3 sequence (DNA): TGTGCCAGCAGCTTACAACGACTAGCGGGAACAGATACGCAGTATTTT. Translating it yields CASSLQRLAGTDTQYF.

This clonotype was seen a few times. The V call is TRBV19, the J call TRBJ2-7; 7 nucleotides agree with TRBD2. V was clipped by 3 bases and J by 3 bases; unmatched bases: 5. The CDR3 has 14 amino acids. Germline CDR1 and CDR2: LNHDA and SQIVND (reference sequence). The CDR3 coding sequence is TGTGCCAGTAGTATCTCTTGGACTAGCTACGAGCAGTACTTC. It is translated as CASSISWTSYEQYF. Full variable domain (missing parts from reference TRBV19 and TRBJ2-7): DGGITQSPKYLFRKEGQNVTLSCEQNLNHDAMYWYRQDPGQGLRLIYYSQIVNDFQKGDIAEGYSVSREKKESFPLTVTSAQKNPTAFYLCASSISWTSYEQYFGPGTRLTVT.